This is a list of T cell receptor beta chains from one sample in a study of control samples from healthy donors and cancer patients. TCRdb keeps only in-frame clones here, not all; method: immunoSEQ multiplex PCR. The table lists some 110,000 clones, around nine tenths of them singletons. Sequencing was carried out using blood. These receptors were collected from a woman aged 65 to 85 in good health. CDR3s include the opening cysteine and the closing phenylalanine or tryptophan. Fields, in order: D gene, J gene, CDR3 length, V gene, clone size, CDR3 protein, CDR3 DNA. The D gene is left open where the match is weak. Expanded clones get a size class; other rows say once, few or many, or leave the size out.

>NA|TRBJ2-7|14|TRBV4-2|NA
CASSQDADRHEQYF
TGTGCCAGCAGCCAAGATGCGGACCGCCACGAGCAGTACTTC
>NA|TRBJ2-2|14|TRBV7-9|NA
CASSLVSPTGELFF
TGTGCCAGCAGCTTAGTGAGCCCAACCGGGGAGCTGTTTTTT
>NA|TRBJ2-5|13|TRBV5-1|NA
CASTRDLEETQYF
TGCGCCAGCACTCGGGACCTGGAGGAGACCCAGTACTTC
>NA|TRBJ2-1|17|TRBV19|NA
CASSIDPPGSFYNEQFF
TGTGCCAGTAGTATAGATCCTCCAGGGAGCTTCTACAATGAGCAGTTCTTC
>TRBD2|TRBJ2-3|16|TRBV19|NA
CASSIGLAGGPDTQYF
TGTGCCAGTAGTATAGGGCTAGCGGGGGGGCCAGATACGCAGTATTTT
>NA|TRBJ1-2|13|TRBV2|NA
CASTRQGTYGYTF
TGTGCCAGCACCCGCCAGGGGACCTATGGCTACACCTTC
>NA|TRBJ1-2|16|TRBV25-1|few
CASSETGGLANYGYTF
TGTGCCAGCAGTGAGACGGGGGGTTTAGCTAACTATGGCTACACCTTC
>NA|TRBJ2-2|16|TRBV4-1|NA
CASSQVPGANTGELFF
TGCGCCAGCAGCCAAGTTCCAGGGGCGAACACCGGGGAGCTGTTTTTT
>NA|TRBJ2-1|16|TRBV10-3|NA
CAITPRSTGAYNEQFF
TGTGCCATCACCCCGCGGTCCACTGGGGCCTACAATGAGCAGTTCTTC
>NA|TRBJ2-7|14|TRBV2|NA
CASQDPSATYEQYF
TGTGCCAGCCAGGATCCCAGCGCAACCTACGAGCAGTACTTC
>TRBD1|TRBJ1-5|14|TRBV18|NA
CASSPGQGNQPQHF
TGTGCCAGCTCTCCGGGACAGGGGAATCAGCCCCAGCATTTT
>NA|TRBJ1-1|13|TRBV2|NA
CASSEGSSTEAFF
TGTGCCAGCAGTGAGGGGAGTAGCACTGAAGCTTTCTTT
>TRBD2|TRBJ2-1|15|TRBV11-3|NA
CASSPGSGEYNEQFF
TGTGCCAGCAGCCCGGGTAGCGGGGAATACAATGAGCAGTTCTTC
>TRBD1|TRBJ1-4|15|TRBV5-1|NA
CASGGQGGANEKLFF
TGCGCCAGCGGGGGACAGGGAGGAGCTAATGAAAAACTGTTTTTT
>TRBD1|TRBJ2-7|14|TRBV4-3|NA
CASSQDRRQGARDF
TGCGCCAGCAGCCAAGATAGAAGGCAGGGGGCGCGGGACTTC
>NA|TRBJ1-1|13|TRBV5-1|NA
CASSSPGSTEAFF
TGCGCCAGCAGCTCACCAGGGAGCACTGAAGCTTTCTTT
>NA|TRBJ1-5|14|TRBV7-9|once
CASSLGGFNQPQHF
TGTGCCAGCAGCTTGGGGGGGTTCAATCAGCCCCAGCATTTT
>NA|TRBJ1-1|14|TRBV6-6|NA
CATETGLGATEAFF
TGTGCCACGGAAACGGGACTCGGGGCCACTGAAGCTTTCTTT
>NA|TRBJ2-2|14|TRBV6-6|once
CASSPGRNTGELFF
TGTGCCAGCAGCCCCGGACGTAACACCGGGGAGCTGTTTTTT
>NA|TRBJ1-3|12|TRBV3-1/TRBV3-2|NA
CASSQLADTIYF
TGTGCCAGCAGCCAGCTGGCGGACACCATATATTTT
>NA|TRBJ2-7|12|TRBV3-1/TRBV3-2|NA
CASSPRAGEQYF
TGTGCCAGCAGCCCCCGGGCCGGGGAGCAGTACTTC
>TRBD2|TRBJ2-3|14|TRBV2|NA
CASSVRGGTDTQYF
TGTGCCAGCAGTGTTCGGGGGGGCACAGATACGCAGTATTTT
>TRBD1|TRBJ1-1|14|TRBV4-1|NA
CASSQAGGITEAFF
TGCGCCAGCAGCCAAGCAGGGGGTATCACTGAAGCTTTCTTT
>NA|TRBJ1-5|14|TRBV5-6|NA
CASSAGTRTGPQHF
TGTGCCAGCAGCGCCGGGACACGGACCGGGCCCCAGCATTTT
>TRBD2|TRBJ2-3|14|TRBV6-5|once
CASSLAGRTDTQYF
TGTGCCAGCAGCCTAGCGGGGCGCACAGATACGCAGTATTTT
>TRBD2|TRBJ2-2|18|TRBV7-8|NA
CASSSGLAGETNTGELFF
TGTGCCAGCAGCTCGGGACTAGCGGGGGAAACGAACACCGGGGAGCTGTTTTTT
>TRBD1|TRBJ1-2|16|TRBV29-1|NA
CSVDPQGGQGNYGYTF
TGCAGCGTTGACCCACAAGGAGGACAGGGGAACTATGGCTACACCTTC
>TRBD1|TRBJ2-7|14|TRBV5-4|NA
CASGFGTAPYEQYF
TGTGCCAGCGGGTTCGGGACAGCACCTTACGAGCAGTACTTC
>TRBD2|TRBJ2-2|13|TRBV7-9|NA
CATGGAATGELFF
TGTGCCACCGGGGGGGCGGCCACCGGGGAGCTGTTTTTT
>NA|TRBJ1-1|12|TRBV29-1|NA
CSVEEDSLEAFF
TGCAGCGTTGAAGAGGACAGCCTTGAAGCTTTCTTT
>TRBD1|TRBJ1-5|13|TRBV6-6|NA
CASSPRGEQPQHF
TGTGCCAGCAGCCCCAGGGGGGAACAGCCCCAGCATTTT
>TRBD1|TRBJ2-1|15|TRBV7-3|NA
CASSPAGGRYNEQFF
TGTGCCAGCAGCCCCGCAGGGGGCCGTTACAATGAGCAGTTCTTC
>NA|TRBJ2-1|18|TRBV29-1|NA
CSVERAGPLSGSYNEQFF
TGCAGCGTTGAACGGGCGGGCCCCCTCTCGGGCTCCTACAATGAGCAGTTCTTC
>TRBD1|TRBJ1-2|14|TRBV6-5|NA
CASSPQGGSYGYTF
TGTGCCAGCAGTCCCCAGGGGGGTAGCTATGGCTACACCTTC
>NA|TRBJ1-3|14|TRBV11-2|NA
CASSTMGSGNTIYF
TGTGCCAGCAGCACTATGGGCTCTGGAAACACCATATATTTT
>TRBD1|TRBJ2-3|11|TRBV20-1|NA
CSADRADTQYF
TGCAGTGCTGACAGGGCAGATACGCAGTATTTT
>NA|TRBJ1-5|16|TRBV10-3|NA
CAITLQERYSNQPQHF
TGTGCCATCACCCTACAGGAGAGGTATAGCAATCAGCCCCAGCATTTT
>TRBD1|TRBJ2-7|14|TRBV6-5|NA
CASSYSPGGLEQYF
TGTGCCAGCAGTTACTCTCCAGGGGGCCTCGAGCAGTACTTC
>NA|TRBJ1-1|13|TRBV19|NA
CASTARDFPEAFF
TGTGCCAGTACTGCAAGGGACTTCCCTGAAGCTTTCTTT
>NA|TRBJ1-3|14|TRBV4-2|NA
CASSPAGAGNTIYF
TGTGCCAGCAGTCCGGCAGGGGCTGGAAACACCATATATTTT
>NA|TRBJ2-3|13|TRBV14|NA
CASSQDPVGTQYF
TGTGCCAGCAGCCAAGACCCCGTCGGTACGCAGTATTTT
>TRBD2|TRBJ2-5|14|TRBV5-6|NA
CASSSSGGGETQYF
TGTGCCAGCAGTTCTAGCGGGGGAGGCGAGACCCAGTACTTC
>TRBD1|TRBJ1-1|16|TRBV6-4|NA
CASSPPTGKGNTEAFF
TGTGCCAGCAGTCCTCCGACAGGGAAGGGGAACACTGAAGCTTTCTTT
>TRBD1|TRBJ1-2|15|TRBV7-9|NA
CASNPEGTGGSGYTF
TGTGCCAGCAACCCTGAGGGGACAGGGGGATCTGGCTACACCTTC
>NA|TRBJ2-3|13|TRBV5-6|NA
CASSLVDTDTQYF
TGTGCCAGCAGCTTGGTGGACACAGATACGCAGTATTTT
>TRBD1|TRBJ2-7|15|TRBV27|NA
CASSSGGKGSYEQYF
TGTGCCAGCAGTTCAGGGGGAAAGGGCTCCTACGAGCAGTACTTC
>TRBD1|TRBJ2-1|12|TRBV12-3/TRBV12-4|NA
CASSTDRGEQFF
TGTGCCAGCAGCACCGACAGGGGTGAGCAGTTCTTC
>TRBD1|TRBJ1-2|15|TRBV18|NA
CASSPRTGGVYGYTF
TGTGCCAGCTCACCAAGGACAGGGGGCGTCTATGGCTACACCTTC
>TRBD1|TRBJ2-1|15|TRBV18|NA
CASSLLGQGYNEQFF
TGTGCCAGCTCCCTACTCGGACAGGGCTACAATGAGCAGTTCTTC
>NA|TRBJ1-4|13|TRBV7-2|NA
CASSPPAVEKLFF
TGTGCCAGCAGCCCCCCGGCGGTGGAAAAACTGTTTTTT
>NA|TRBJ1-1|16|TRBV7-8|NA
CASTLRGGNMNTEAFF
TGTGCCAGCACCCTAAGGGGGGGAAACATGAACACTGAAGCTTTCTTT
>NA|TRBJ1-2|14|TRBV18|NA
CASSPGAGSYGYTF
TGTGCCAGCTCACCTGGGGCAGGGAGCTATGGCTACACCTTC
>NA|TRBJ2-7|14|TRBV6-2/TRBV6-3|NA
CASSSPGRVYEQYF
TGTGCCAGCAGTTCCCCGGGCAGGGTTTACGAGCAGTACTTC